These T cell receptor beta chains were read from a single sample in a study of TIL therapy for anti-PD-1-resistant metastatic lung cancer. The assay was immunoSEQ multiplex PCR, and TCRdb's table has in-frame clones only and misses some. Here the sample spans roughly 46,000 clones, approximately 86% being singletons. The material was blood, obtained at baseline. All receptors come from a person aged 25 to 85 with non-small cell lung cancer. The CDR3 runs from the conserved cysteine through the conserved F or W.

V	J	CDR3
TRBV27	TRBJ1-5	CASSLQGYNQPQHF
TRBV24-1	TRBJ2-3	CATSDTGLAGGLDTQYF
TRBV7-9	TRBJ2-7	CASSSHYSSIHEQYF
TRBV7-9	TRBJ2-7	CAIRGSYTYEQYF
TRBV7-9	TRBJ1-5	CASSPTGDTQPQHF
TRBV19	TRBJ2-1	CASNPASGGGSYNEQFF
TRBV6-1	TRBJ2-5	CASSQGDSFFGETQYF
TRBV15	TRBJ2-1	CATSSPGLAGGRSYNEQFF
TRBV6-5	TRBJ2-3	CASSYSQRGAGNTQYF
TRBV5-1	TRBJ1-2	CASSLAEPNYGYTF
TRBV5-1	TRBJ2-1	CASSEATGAYNEQFF
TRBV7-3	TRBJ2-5	CASSTGTYGETQYF
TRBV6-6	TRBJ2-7	CASRIPPGQGNYEQYF
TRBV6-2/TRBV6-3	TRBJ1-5	CASSSQFSNQPQHF
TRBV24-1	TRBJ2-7	CATSGTGGSYEQYF
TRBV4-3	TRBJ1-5	CASSQDRSGQPQHF
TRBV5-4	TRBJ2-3	CASSLGQGVADTQYF
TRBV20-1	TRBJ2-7	CSASPTGDEQYF
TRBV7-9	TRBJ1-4	CASSQQGVYEKLFF
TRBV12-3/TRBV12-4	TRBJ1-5	CASSFTGNQPQHF